Presented here are 10 T cell receptor beta chains from one specimen sequenced in a study of T cells in Graves' hyperthyroidism and ophthalmopathy. What was amplified from RNA transcripts were TCR beta CDR3 regions. Carried out on the TCR CDR3, a first-round RT-PCR used the HTBI primer set. One entry per CDR3 protein results from TCRdb running MiXCR on the multiplex PCR reads. The sample consists of hundreds of thousands of distinct CDR3 sequences, 14% of them appearing once. The sample consisted of blood. The receptors derive from a woman aged 18-30 years with Graves' hyperthyroidism.

This clonotype was seen ten or more times. J is TRBJ2-7 and V is TRBV2; no clear D gene. The V gene's germline CDR1 is SNHLY and CDR2 FYNNEI. This CDR3 has 14 residues. Trimming left V 0 bases short and J 0 bases short, with 6 bases between. The chain's CDR3 is CASSEAWSSYEQYF. The DNA for the CDR3 is TGTGCCAGCAGTGAAGCGTGGAGCTCCTACGAGCAGTACTTC.

This clonotype appeared many times. The genes are TRBV28 and TRBJ2-1; 7 bases fit TRBD2. The CDR3 has 19 amino acids. The J segment lost 7 bases and the V segment lost 4 bases, leaving 22 bases of the junction unmatched. Looked up from germline, CDR1 is MDHEN and CDR2 is SYDVKM. The CDR3 bases are TGTGCCAGCAGTTCTCGGGAGGCTAGCGGCCTCAAGGATGGGAATGAGCAGTTCTTC. It is translated as CASSSREASGLKDGNEQFF.

The rearrangement joins TRBV5-1 to TRBJ1-1; TRBD1 matches 7 bases. In germline, CDR1 is SGHRS, CDR2 YFSETQ. V was clipped by 4 bases and J by 7 bases; unmatched bases: 13. This CDR3 spans 15 amino acids. The DNA of the CDR3 is TGCGCCAGCAGCCCGCCACAGGGGAGAGGGGGTGAAGCTTTCTTT. Translating it yields CASSPPQGRGGEAFF.

This clonotype was found a few times. V is TRBV20-1 and J is TRBJ2-7, with TRBD2 identical over 11 bases. The CDR3 has 15 residues. Germline V CDR1 and CDR2: DFQATT, SNEGSKA (reference sequence). Trimming cost V 8 bases and J 3 bases; bases outside gene matches: 12. CDR3 sequence: CSTYSGRARDYEQYF. In DNA form, the CDR3 reads TGCAGTACTTATAGCGGGAGGGCCAGAGACTACGAGCAGTACTTC.

This clonotype was counted many times. This chain links TRBV7-9 with TRBJ2-7, with D perhaps matching TRBD2 (6 bases). V lost 3 bases, J lost 6 bases, and 6 bases lay in between. There are 11 residues in the CDR3. In germline, CDR1 is SEHNR, CDR2 FQNEAQ (reference sequence). The CDR3 DNA is TGTGCCAGCAGCTTGCGGGGCGAGCAGTACTTC. This translates into CASSLRGEQYF. The variable domain in full, with the rest retrieved from reference TRBV7-9 and TRBJ2-7, is DTGVSQNPRHKITKRGQNVTFRCDPISEHNRLYWYRQTLGQGPEFLTYFQNEAQLEKSRLLSDRFSAERPKGSFSTLEIQRTEQGDSAMYLCASSLRGEQYFGPGTRLTVT.

On this clonotype: The conserved phenylalanine or tryptophan is not found at the CDR3 terminus, so this likely reflects a read error. The CDR3 loop reads CASSYSSGPRNEQFY. The CDR3 region has the DNA TGCGCCAGCAGCTATTCTAGCGGACCCCGAAATGAGCAGTTCTAC. The genes are TRBV5-1 and TRBJ2-1, with TRBD2 identical over 7 bases. This CDR3 spans 15 amino acids. V lost 3 bases and J lost 7; bases outside the gene matches: 10. From germline, CDR1 is SGHRS and CDR2 YFSETQ.

This clonotype was recorded at least ten times. The chain uses TRBV7-9 and TRBJ2-1; D unclear. Trimming removed 4 bases from V and 0 bases from J, with 7 bases in between. Per the germline V gene, CDR1 is SEHNR and CDR2 is FQNEAQ (reference sequence). This CDR3 has 14 amino acids. The CDR3 DNA sequence: TGTGCCAGCAGCTCCAGCTCCTCCTACAATGAGCAGTTCTTC. Its protein is CASSSSSSYNEQFF.

This chain connects TRBV27 to TRBJ1-6; 7 bases are a match to TRBD1. V lost 3 bases to trimming and J lost 14 bases; unmatched junction nucleotides: 7. Germline V lookup: CDR1 MNHEY, CDR2 SMNVEV (reference sequence). The CDR3 extends over 13 amino acids. In DNA, the CDR3 is TGTGCCAGCAGTTTCGGCAGGGGGGTTTCCCTCCACTTT. Its translation: CASSFGRGVSLHF.

This clonotype was recorded a few times. V and J are TRBV9 and TRBJ2-7; 13 bases are a match to TRBD2. The CDR3 has 15 amino acids. With 4 bases clipped from V and 5 bases from J, the junction kept 6 bases outside the gene matches. Per germline, CDR1 SGDLS and CDR2 YYNGEE. The CDR3 region is CASSRTSGSNNEQYF. The DNA for the CDR3 is TGTGCCAGCAGCCGGACTAGCGGGAGTAATAACGAGCAGTACTTC.

This clonotype occurred a few times. The chain employs TRBV12-3 or TRBV12-4 and TRBJ2-3; D call uncertain. The germline V and J ends were trimmed by 6 bases and 6 bases, with 16 bases remaining between them. The CDR3 runs 14 residues. CDR3 sequence reads: CASRAPGFGDTQYF. The CDR3 DNA sequence: TGTGCCAGCAGAGCCCCTGGGTTCGGGGATACGCAGTATTTT.